This is a list of T cell receptor beta chains from one sample in a study of blood T cells in healthy people across ages. One entry per CDR3 protein results from TCRdb running MiXCR on the 5' RACE reads. The sample contains 270,000 or so distinct CDR3 sequences, 25% to 30% of which appear only once. The sequencing sample was made of blood. Source of these receptors: a woman in her 70s in good health. The CDR3 runs from the conserved cysteine through the conserved F or W. D genes are given only for firm matches. Only part of the rows carry a size: once, few, many, or a class if the clone is expanded.

d_call,v_call,clone_size,j_call,cdr3_nt,cdr3_aa
TRBD2,TRBV18,.,TRBJ2-3,TGTGCCAGCTCACCACCCCTCGGGACTAGTGATATCAGAGATACGCAGTATTTT,CASSPPLGTSDIRDTQYF
TRBD1,TRBV7-6,.,TRBJ2-4,TGTGCCAGCAGCTTAGAGGCTTGGGACAGGGGACTCCTAGCCAAAAACATTCAGTACTTC,CASSLEAWDRGLLAKNIQYF
.,TRBV7-9,.,TRBJ1-2,TGTGCCAGCAGCTTTAGGGAGGCCATTATTGACTATGGCTACACCTTC,CASSFREAIIDYGYTF
TRBD2,TRBV15,few,TRBJ2-5,TGTGCCACCAGCAGAGATCTGTTATGGGGGGGAGGTGGAGAGACCCAGTACTTC,CATSRDLLWGGGGETQYF
.,TRBV20-1,few,TRBJ2-7,TGCAGTGCTAGAGGGGACTGCTACGAGCAGTACTTC,CSARGDCYEQYF
TRBD1,TRBV12-3/TRBV12-4,.,TRBJ2-2,TGTGCCAGCAGGGACAGGGTCGGGGAGCTGTTTTTT,CASRDRVGELFF
.,TRBV2,.,TRBJ2-7,TGTGCCAGCAGTGTAGGACGGTTGTCCTACGAGCAGTACTTC,CASSVGRLSYEQYF
.,TRBV7-2,.,TRBJ2-1,TGTGCCAGCACCAGGGACTACAATGAGCAGTTCTTC,CASTRDYNEQFF
TRBD2,TRBV20-1,.,TRBJ2-1,TGCAGTGGCCTCCCGACTAGCGGGAGGGCCGTCAATGAGCAGTTCTTC,CSGLPTSGRAVNEQFF
.,TRBV5-7,few,TRBJ2-1,TGTGCCAGCAGCTTGGAGGTGGGAACGGGCACCTACAATGAGCAGTTCTTC,CASSLEVGTGTYNEQFF
.,TRBV20-1,.,TRBJ2-1,TGCAGTGCCCTAGGGTTGGACAGACAGTTCTTC,CSALGLDRQFF
TRBD1,TRBV28,many,TRBJ2-1,TGTGCCAGCAGTTTTTGGGACAGTTCCTCCTACAATGAGCAGTTCTTC,CASSFWDSSSYNEQFF
TRBD1,TRBV18,few,TRBJ2-7,TGTGCCAGCTCACCATATTCGACAGGGGGGTACGAGCAGTACTTC,CASSPYSTGGYEQYF
.,TRBV4-3,.,TRBJ1-6,TGCGCCAGCAGCCAAGATCGACAGGACCTTAATTCACCCCTCCACTTT,CASSQDRQDLNSPLHF
.,TRBV3-1,.,TRBJ2-7,TGTGCCAGCAGCCAAGTCGGGGTTGGAGGGAGCGAGCAGTACTTC,CASSQVGVGGSEQYF
TRBD2,TRBV28,.,TRBJ2-7,TGTGCCAGCCTAGCGGGGCCGAGCTCCTACGAGCAGTACTTC,CASLAGPSSYEQYF
.,TRBV6-5,.,TRBJ1-1,TGTGCCAGCAGTGGGGAGTATGGAGCTTTCTTT,CASSGEYGAFF
.,TRBV28,.,TRBJ2-7,TGTGCCAGCTTCCCGGCAGGGCTCTCCTACGAGCAGCACTTC,CASFPAGLSYEQHF
TRBD1,TRBV19,few,TRBJ2-2,TGTGCCAGTAGCCCCCTGGACAGGGATTACGGGGAGCTGTTTTTT,CASSPLDRDYGELFF
.,TRBV5-8,.,TRBJ2-2,TGTGCCAGCAGCTTGTTTTCCGGGGAGCTGTTTTTT,CASSLFSGELFF
TRBD2,TRBV27,many,TRBJ2-1,TGTGCCAGCAGTTTACCCCCTAGCGGGGGTAGCTCCTACAATGAGCAGTTCTTC,CASSLPPSGGSSYNEQFF
TRBD2,TRBV10-3,.,TRBJ2-7,TGTGCCATCAGTGAGTCGACTAGCGGAAGAACCTACGAGCAGTACTTC,CAISESTSGRTYEQYF
TRBD2,TRBV6-2/TRBV6-3,few,TRBJ2-1,TGTGCCAGCAGTCCATACCTAGCGGGAGGTACCTACAATGAGCAGTTCTTC,CASSPYLAGGTYNEQFF
.,TRBV10-2,few,TRBJ2-1,TGCGCCAGCAGTGATTTCCCGGAGGGGGTGCAGTTCTTC,CASSDFPEGVQFF
TRBD1,TRBV10-3,.,TRBJ2-7,TGTGCCATCCGTCCCGGGACAGGGGCGAGTGCCGACGAGCAGTACTTC,CAIRPGTGASADEQYF
TRBD1,TRBV7-2,.,TRBJ1-2,TGTGCCAGCAGCACCGGACAGGTCGAACATGGCTACACCTTC,CASSTGQVEHGYTF
.,TRBV7-9,.,TRBJ1-3,TGTGCCAGCACCCACGAACTGGCAGGGACTGGAAACACCATATATTTT,CASTHELAGTGNTIYF
TRBD2,TRBV6-1,few,TRBJ2-5,TGTGCCAGCAGTAGACCACCGGGACTAAATCTCCAAGAGACCCAGTACTTC,CASSRPPGLNLQETQYF
.,TRBV7-2,.,TRBJ2-5,TGTGCCAGCGGGCAAGCGGATGAGACCCAGTACTTC,CASGQADETQYF
TRBD2,TRBV5-1,many,TRBJ2-5,TGTGCCAGCAGCGGGACCCCACAAGAGACCCAGTACTTC,CASSGTPQETQYF
TRBD1,TRBV15,.,TRBJ1-2,TGTGCCACCAGCAGAGCCCACACGACAGGGCGGAATGGCTACACCTTC,CATSRAHTTGRNGYTF
TRBD1,TRBV28,.,TRBJ1-2,TGTGCCAGCAGCCTTCGGGACAGCTCGACAGGCTACACCTTC,CASSLRDSSTGYTF
TRBD1,TRBV19,many,TRBJ2-5,TGTGCCAGTAGGTTGGGACAGCTCCAAGAGACCCAGTACTTC,CASRLGQLQETQYF
.,TRBV12-3/TRBV12-4,.,TRBJ2-3,TGTGCCAGCAGTTTGTCCAGATCTAGCACAGATACGCAGTATTTT,CASSLSRSSTDTQYF
.,TRBV20-1,few,TRBJ2-4,TGCAGTGCTAGCCCCCGAACCAAAAACATTCAGTACTTC,CSASPRTKNIQYF
TRBD2,TRBV12-3/TRBV12-4,.,TRBJ2-2,TGTGCCAGCAGTTCTAGGGGACTAGCGGACACCGGGGAGCTGTTTTTT,CASSSRGLADTGELFF
TRBD1,TRBV20-1,few,TRBJ2-7,TGCAGTGCTAGAGGGGACAGGGACCACGAGCAGTACTTC,CSARGDRDHEQYF
.,TRBV7-2,.,TRBJ2-3,TGTGCCAGCAGCTTAGATGGGAGGACAGATACGCAGTATTTT,CASSLDGRTDTQYF
TRBD2,TRBV6-1,.,TRBJ2-1,TGTGCCAGCAGTGAGGTCGGGACTAGCGGGCTTAATGAGCAGTTCTTC,CASSEVGTSGLNEQFF
.,TRBV6-5,.,TRBJ1-6,TGTGCCAGCAGTTACTACCAGGGAGCTTCACCCCTCCACTTT,CASSYYQGASPLHF
.,TRBV5-6,.,TRBJ1-1,TGTGCCAGCAGCTTTGAACAGAGAAACACTGAAGCTTTCTTT,CASSFEQRNTEAFF